The 30 T cell receptor beta chains listed next were all sequenced from one sample in a study of blood T cell repertoires in COVID-19. Method: immunoSEQ multiplex PCR; TCRdb's copy keeps in-frame clones and lacks some. The sample includes over 400,000 clones, less than 90% of them seen just once. The sample was peripheral blood. These receptors all stem from a woman aged 45-60 years with COVID-19, enrolled during active disease.

The chain recombines TRBV5-5 with TRBJ1-6; D gene uncertain. This CDR3 is built from 15 residues. The V gene lost 9 bases and the J gene lost 0 bases, with 13 bases spanning the gap. Germline lookup yields CDR1 SGHKS and CDR2 YYEKEE (reference sequence). The CDR3 loop is CATDRGFSYNSPLHF. The CDR3 bases are TGTGCCACCGACCGCGGGTTCTCCTATAATTCACCCCTCCACTTT.

The chain uses TRBV5-1 and TRBJ1-1, with 7 nucleotides matching TRBD1. This CDR3 has 16 amino acids. V trimming: 5 bases; J trimming: 0 bases; junction bases outside the gene matches: 10. Germline V CDR1 and CDR2: SGHRS, YFSETQ. The DNA of the CDR3 is TGCGCCAGCAGTCCGGGACAGACTCCGATGAACACTGAAGCTTTCTTT. This gives the protein CASSPGQTPMNTEAFF. Based on the CDR3 plus reference TRBV5-1 and TRBJ1-1, the full variable domain is KAGVTQTPRYLIKTRGQQVTLSCSPISGHRSVSWYQQTPGQGLQFLFEYFSETQRNKGNFPGRFSGRQFSNSRSEMNVSTLELGDSALYLCASSPGQTPMNTEAFFGQGTRLTVV.

V and J are TRBV7-8 and TRBJ1-4; 10 bases agree with TRBD1. CDR1 and CDR2 (germline): SGHVS, FQNEAQ. The CDR3 consists of 15 residues. The J segment lost 8 bases and the V segment lost 5 bases, leaving 8 bases of the junction unmatched. The CDR3 DNA follows: TGTGCCAGCAGCCGCCCGGGGACAGGGGACGAAAAACTGTTTTTT. It is translated as CASSRPGTGDEKLFF.

This clone was seen a single time. This chain links TRBV24-1 with TRBJ1-2; no clear D gene. Trimming took off 3 bases at V and 2 bases at J, with 12 bases between the two ends. This CDR3 region has 15 residues. Per the germline V gene, CDR1 is KGHDR and CDR2 is SFDVKD. The CDR3 DNA reads as TGTGCCACCAGTGATCCCCGGACGGGGAACTATGGCTACACCTTC. Its translation: CATSDPRTGNYGYTF.

This sequence joins TRBV6-5 and TRBJ1-1; D remains ambiguous. The CDR3 spans 16 residues. The ends were cut back, 2 bases at V and 3 bases at J, with 16 bases in the middle. Per germline, CDR1 MNHEY and CDR2 SVGAGI. This CDR3 is CASSYARGGRDTEAFF. The CDR3 DNA follows: TGTGCCAGCAGTTACGCCCGTGGAGGGCGCGACACTGAAGCTTTCTTT.

The J gene is TRBJ2-7, the V gene TRBV5-6; TRBD2 matches 11 bases. Germline V gene data show CDR1 as SGHDT and CDR2 as YYEEEE. The CDR3 runs to 15 residues. After removal of 2 bases from V and 6 bases from J, the junction contained 7 bases not matched to a gene. CDR3 nucleotides: TGTGCCAGCAGCTTTGGGCTAGCGGGGGGCATCGAGCAGTACTTC. Protein sequence: CASSFGLAGGIEQYF. Combining the CDR3 with reference TRBV5-6 and TRBJ2-7 gives the whole variable domain DAGVTQSPTHLIKTRGQQVTLRCSPKSGHDTVSWYQQALGQGPQFIFQYYEEEERQRGNFPDRFSGHQFPNYSSELNVNALLLGDSALYLCASSFGLAGGIEQYFGPGTRLTVT.

The chain links TRBV6-1 to TRBJ2-3; no definite D call. The CDR3 has 11 residues. V lost 1 base, J lost 7 bases, and 3 bases lay in between. Germline V lookup: CDR1 MNHNS, CDR2 SASEGT. CDR3 loop: CASSEGNTQYF. For the CDR3, the DNA is TGTGCCAGCAGTGAAGGTAATACGCAGTATTTT.

The rearrangement uses TRBV5-4 and TRBJ2-1, with 11 positions matching TRBD2. CDR1 is SGHNT and CDR2 is YYREEE in the germline V gene (reference sequence). CDR3 length: 15 residues. With V trimmed by 3 bases and J by 9 bases, 8 bases remained unmatched. The CDR3 reads CASSSTSGVWGEQFF. DNA for the CDR3: TGTGCCAGCAGCTCGACTAGCGGGGTATGGGGTGAGCAGTTCTTC.

The J gene is TRBJ2-5, the V gene TRBV25-1; D is uncertain. CDR1 and CDR2 (germline): MGHDK, SYGVNS. CDR3 length: 13 amino acids. Trimming stripped 4 bases from V and 6 bases from J, with 12 bases between. The DNA of the CDR3 is TGTGCCAGCAGTGCGGCAGGAACCAAGACCCAGTACTTC. Protein product: CASSAAGTKTQYF.

This chain connects TRBV9 to TRBJ2-1, with 10 bases identical to TRBD2. Germline-derived CDR1 and CDR2 are SGDLS and YYNGEE. The V and J ends lost 0 bases and 3 bases, in that order; junction bases with no gene match: 6. CDR3 length equals 17 residues. The CDR3 DNA is TGTGCCAGCAGCGTAGGGGCTAGCGGGGGTTTCTACAATGAGCAGTTCTTC. This codes for CASSVGASGGFYNEQFF.

The chain uses TRBV6-5 and TRBJ1-5, with D unclear. CDR1 and CDR2 from the germline V gene are MNHEY and SVGAGI. The CDR3 loop spans 15 amino acids. Trimming shortened V by 7 bases and J by 6 bases, and 19 bases separated the two germline ends. CDR3 in amino acids: CASTAMRLGGQPQHF. The CDR3 DNA sequence: TGTGCCAGCACTGCGATGAGGCTAGGAGGTCAGCCCCAGCATTTT.

In the case of this clone: Other DNA sequences in the same sample also yield this CDR3. The chain employs TRBV3-1 (or the pseudogene TRBV3-2) and TRBJ2-3; TRBD2 matches at 9 bases. Germline V gene sequence: CDR1 LGHDT, CDR2 YNNKEL (reference sequence). This CDR3 region has 16 residues. Unmatched junction bases numbered 3, after V lost 0 bases and J lost 2 bases. The CDR3 reads CASSQEGGGATDTQYF. The CDR3 nucleotides are TGTGCCAGCAGCCAAGAAGGCGGGGGGGCCACAGATACGCAGTATTTT.

The chain has TRBV5-1 and TRBJ2-1; the match to TRBD1 covers 7 bases. Trimming took 4 bases from V and 4 from J; bases not matched to a gene: 5. Germline values: CDR1 SGHRS, CDR2 YFSETQ. This CDR3 region has 14 residues. The CDR3 DNA is TGCGCCAGCAGCACCGGGGACAGTTACAATGAGCAGTTCTTC. Protein: CASSTGDSYNEQFF.

This clone was detected only a few times. The CDR3 protein is CASSLVGEGKRGGYTF. CDR3 in DNA: TGTGCCAGCAGCTTGGTAGGGGAGGGGAAGAGAGGCGGCTACACCTTC. This chain links TRBV5-4 with TRBJ1-2, with D perhaps matching TRBD1 (5 bases). The V and J ends lost 0 bases and 8 bases respectively, with 20 bases between them. This CDR3 is 16 amino acids long. Germline CDR1 is SGHNT and CDR2 is YYREEE (reference sequence).

The gene calls are TRBV27 and TRBJ1-2, with 12 positions matching TRBD1. V was clipped by 3 bases and J by 7 bases; unmatched bases: 9. Germline V CDR1 and CDR2: MNHEY, SMNVEV (reference sequence). There are 16 residues in the CDR3. The CDR3 DNA sequence: TGTGCCAGCAGTTTTGGGGGACAGGGGGCCAGCGGTGGCTACACCTTC. This encodes CASSFGGQGASGGYTF.

The J gene is TRBJ1-4, the V gene TRBV6-5, with 7 bases fitting TRBD1. V dropped 6 bases and J dropped 6; count of bases not matched to a gene: 10. Germline-derived CDR1 and CDR2 are MNHEY and SVGAGI. CDR3 length equals 15 residues. The CDR3 is CASRQIDRADEKLFF. Written as DNA, the CDR3 is TGTGCCAGCAGGCAGATCGACAGGGCGGATGAAAAACTGTTTTTT.

The rearrangement joins TRBV5-8 to TRBJ1-3; 7 bases are a match to TRBD1. V shed 4 bases, J shed 0 bases, and the junction held 4 bases outside the gene matches. Germline-derived CDR1 and CDR2 are SGHTS and YDEGEE. The CDR3 sequence is 15 residues long. CDR3 DNA: TGTGCCAGCAGCCCGGGACAGAACTCTGGAAACACCATATATTTT. Residues: CASSPGQNSGNTIYF.

The chain couples TRBV30 to TRBJ1-2; TRBD1 might be the D (5 bases). This CDR3 comprises 12 residues. Germline assignment: CDR1 GTSNPN and CDR2 SVGIG (reference sequence). The V end lost 2 bases, the J end lost 4 bases, and 8 bases lay between the germline ends. In DNA, the CDR3 is TGTGCCTGGAGTCCCGACAGCTATGGCTACACCTTC. Its protein is CAWSPDSYGYTF.

The chain recombines TRBV19 with TRBJ1-4; D is undetermined. Looked up from germline, CDR1 is LNHDA and CDR2 is SQIVND (reference sequence). The V end was cut by 4 bases, the J end by 8 bases, with 5 bases between. The CDR3 spans 11 residues. The CDR3 sequence: CASSSSEKLFF. CDR3 DNA: TGTGCCAGTAGTAGTAGCGAAAAACTGTTTTTT.

The V and J genes are TRBV3-1 (or the pseudogene TRBV3-2) and TRBJ2-1; D gene unclear. V was pared by 1 base and J by 0 bases, with 13 bases between. The length of the CDR3 is 17 residues. The V gene's germline CDR1 is LGHDT and CDR2 YNNKEL (reference sequence). The DNA for the CDR3 is TGTGCCAGCAGCCAAGGGGTGGCGGCTAGCTCCTACAATGAGCAGTTCTTC. Its protein product is CASSQGVAASSYNEQFF.

The chain carries TRBV30 and TRBJ1-5; D is unresolved. CDR3 size: 14 residues. V was pared by 2 bases and J by 0 bases, with 8 bases between. Germline CDR1 is GTSNPN and CDR2 is SVGIG (reference sequence). The CDR3: CAWSHGASNQPQHF. CDR3 nucleotide sequence: TGTGCCTGGAGTCACGGAGCTAGCAATCAGCCCCAGCATTTT.

This chain connects TRBV11-3 to TRBJ2-7, with D tentatively TRBD1 (6 bases). Trimming pared 5 bases from V and 0 bases from J, leaving 11 bases between. Germline lookup yields CDR1 SGHNT and CDR2 YENEEA. This CDR3 is 14 amino acids long. The CDR3 bases are TGTGCCAGCAGCGTAGGACAGAGCTCCTACGAGCAGTACTTC. Its protein product is CASSVGQSSYEQYF. Combining the CDR3 with reference TRBV11-3 and TRBJ2-7 gives the whole variable domain EAGVVQSPRYKIIEKKQPVAFWCNPISGHNTLYWYLQNLGQGPELLIRYENEEAVDDSQLPKDRFSAERLKGVDSTLKIQPAELGDSAVYLCASSVGQSSYEQYFGPGTRLTVT.

This rearrangement joins TRBV5-1 to TRBJ1-3; TRBD1 aligns across 9 bases. The V gene end was trimmed by 0 bases and the J gene end by 8 bases; junction bases not matched to a gene: 6. This CDR3 comprises 15 residues. Germline lookup yields CDR1 SGHRS and CDR2 YFSETQ. CDR3 DNA: TGCGCCAGCAGCTTGGCCACAGGGGGCCTGGACACCATATATTTT. Its protein is CASSLATGGLDTIYF. Full variable domain (missing parts from reference TRBV5-1 and TRBJ1-3): KAGVTQTPRYLIKTRGQQVTLSCSPISGHRSVSWYQQTPGQGLQFLFEYFSETQRNKGNFPGRFSGRQFSNSRSEMNVSTLELGDSALYLCASSLATGGLDTIYFGEGSWLTVV.

This chain connects TRBV25-1 to TRBJ2-5; tentative D call: TRBD1 (5 bases). The CDR3 consists of 16 residues. Germline V lookup: CDR1 MGHDK, CDR2 SYGVNS. V lost 4 bases to trimming and J lost 5 bases, with 20 bases between them. Written as DNA, the CDR3 is TGTGCCAGCAGTGGACAACCAGCTCGGACAATGGAGACCCAGTACTTC. Amino acids: CASSGQPARTMETQYF.

The sample holds one count of this clone. The rearrangement joins TRBV5-6 to TRBJ2-2; possible D gene TRBD2, 5 bases. CDR1 and CDR2 from the germline V gene are SGHDT and YYEEEE. Trimming took 4 bases from V and 0 from J, leaving 13 bases between them. The CDR3 runs 16 residues. In nucleotides, the CDR3 is TGTGCCAGCAGCAGGTACGGGGAGACGAACACCGGGGAGCTGTTTTTT. Protein: CASSRYGETNTGELFF.

V usage is TRBV4-1 and J usage is TRBJ2-5; 10 bases are shared with TRBD2. The CDR3 loop spans 19 amino acids. Germline V CDR1 and CDR2: MGHRA, YSYEKL. V was clipped by 0 bases and J by 0 bases; unmatched bases: 10. The CDR3 DNA sequence: TGCGCCAGCAGCCAAGACGGATGGCCACTAGCGGGGCACCAAGAGACCCAGTACTTC. This translates into CASSQDGWPLAGHQETQYF.

This chain joins TRBV9 and TRBJ2-1; 7 nucleotides agree with TRBD1. V trimming: 0 bases; J trimming: 6 bases; junction bases outside the gene matches: 9. The CDR3 has 16 residues. Germline CDR1 is SGDLS and CDR2 is YYNGEE. The CDR3 coding sequence is TGTGCCAGCAGCGTAGGAGGACAGGCGAGGGGCAATGAGCAGTTCTTC. Residues: CASSVGGQARGNEQFF.

The chain employs TRBV5-1 and TRBJ1-2, with TRBD1 identical over 9 bases. The length of the CDR3 is 16 residues. The germline V gene encodes CDR1 SGHRS and CDR2 YFSETQ. After removal of 4 bases from V and 6 bases from J, the junction contained 13 bases not matched to a gene. In nucleotides, the CDR3 is TGCGCCAGCAGCCCCTTCGGGACAGGGATAGTTGATGGCTACACCTTC. It specifies CASSPFGTGIVDGYTF. Variable domain in full (rest from reference TRBV5-1 and TRBJ1-2): KAGVTQTPRYLIKTRGQQVTLSCSPISGHRSVSWYQQTPGQGLQFLFEYFSETQRNKGNFPGRFSGRQFSNSRSEMNVSTLELGDSALYLCASSPFGTGIVDGYTFGSGTRLTVV.

The chain links TRBV27 to TRBJ1-2; D is unclear. The germline V gene encodes CDR1 MNHEY and CDR2 SMNVEV (reference sequence). The CDR3 sequence is 14 residues long. V shed 9 bases and J shed 3 bases, with 17 bases lying between them. In DNA form, the CDR3 reads TGTGCCAGTCGGAAAGCGGCAGGCTACTATGGCTACACCTTC. This codes for CASRKAAGYYGYTF.

This clone came up once. The chain's CDR3 is CASRTGTVATGELFF. CDR3 nucleotides: TGTGCCAGCAGGACCGGGACAGTAGCCACCGGGGAGCTGTTTTTT. This sequence joins TRBV2 and TRBJ2-2; TRBD1 matches at 7 bases. The CDR3 is 15 amino acids. In germline, CDR1 is SNHLY, CDR2 FYNNEI. J lost 4 bases, V lost 6 bases, and 8 bases had no gene match.